This T cell receptor beta chain appears in the sequencing data of a study of T cell repertoires in cytomegalovirus infection. Whole-study context: CMV epitopes, recently identified HLA-C-restricted and well-studied HLA-B-restricted, were used. Through public TCR beta signatures, both CMV infection and matching HLA type were indicated.

Findings and caveats of the study: Pooled public TCR beta family frequency picked out CMV carriers with the relevant HLA. Clonotype analysis showed dominance of the ex vivo response by HLA-C-restricted CMV-specific TCR beta clonotypes.

MiXCR, applied by TCRdb to the reads, yields one record per CDR3 protein. The sample has fewer than 70,000 distinct CDR3 sequences; about 30% are singletons. The table lists this clonotype with many counts. Its specificity is unknown. V gave up 5 bases and J gave up 5 bases; unmatched junction bases: 6. Germline assignment: CDR1 SEHNR and CDR2 FQNEAQ (reference sequence). This CDR3 region has 13 residues. Specimen: CD8+ T cells from cultured PBMCs, collected from culture after CMV antigen stimulation. The rearrangement joins TRBV7-9 to TRBJ2-7, with 7 bases aligning to TRBD2. The receptor's source is a human donor in good health (CMV status not recorded). Some clones in this sample may be carry-over from other donors' samples. The CDR3 bases are TGTGCCAGCAGCCCAATGGGGAGGGACGAGCAGTACTTC. Its protein is CASSPMGRDEQYF.